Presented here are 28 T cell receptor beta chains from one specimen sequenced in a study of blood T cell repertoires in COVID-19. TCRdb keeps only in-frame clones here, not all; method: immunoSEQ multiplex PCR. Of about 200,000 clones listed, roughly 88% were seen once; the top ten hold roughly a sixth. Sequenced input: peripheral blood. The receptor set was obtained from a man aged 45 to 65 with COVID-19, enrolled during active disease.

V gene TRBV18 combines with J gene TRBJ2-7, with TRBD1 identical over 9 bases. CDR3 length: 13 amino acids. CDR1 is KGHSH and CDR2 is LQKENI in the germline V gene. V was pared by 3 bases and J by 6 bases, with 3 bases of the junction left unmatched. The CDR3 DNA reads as TGTGCCAGCTCACCTAGGACAGGGGTCGAGCAGTACTTC. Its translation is CASSPRTGVEQYF.

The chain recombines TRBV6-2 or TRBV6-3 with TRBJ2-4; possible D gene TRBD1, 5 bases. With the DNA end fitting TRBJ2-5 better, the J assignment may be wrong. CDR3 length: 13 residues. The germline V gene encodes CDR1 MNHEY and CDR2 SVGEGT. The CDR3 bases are TGTGCCAGCAGTTACTCCACAGGACAGACCCAGTACTTC. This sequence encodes CASSYSTGQTQYF.

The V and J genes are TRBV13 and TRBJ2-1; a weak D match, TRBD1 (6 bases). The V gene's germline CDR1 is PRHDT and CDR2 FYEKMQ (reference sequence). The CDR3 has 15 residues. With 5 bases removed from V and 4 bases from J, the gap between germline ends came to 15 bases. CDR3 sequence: CASSLNDRSYNEQFF. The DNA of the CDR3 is TGTGCCAGCAGCCTGAACGACAGGAGTTACAATGAGCAGTTCTTC.

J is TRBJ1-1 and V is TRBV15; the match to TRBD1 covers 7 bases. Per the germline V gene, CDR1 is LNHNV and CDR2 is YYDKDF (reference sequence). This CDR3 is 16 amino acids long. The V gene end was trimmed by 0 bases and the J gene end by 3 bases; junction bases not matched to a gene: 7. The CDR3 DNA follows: TGTGCCACCAGCAGAGATAGGGGGCGCCGGGACACTGAAGCTTTCTTT. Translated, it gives CATSRDRGRRDTEAFF.

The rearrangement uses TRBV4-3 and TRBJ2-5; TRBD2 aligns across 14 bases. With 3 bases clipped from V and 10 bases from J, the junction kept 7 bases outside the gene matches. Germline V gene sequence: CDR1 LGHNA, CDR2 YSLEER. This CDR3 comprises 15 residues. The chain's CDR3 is CASSQGLAGAPFQYF. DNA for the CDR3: TGCGCCAGCAGCCAGGGACTAGCGGGGGCCCCGTTCCAGTACTTC.

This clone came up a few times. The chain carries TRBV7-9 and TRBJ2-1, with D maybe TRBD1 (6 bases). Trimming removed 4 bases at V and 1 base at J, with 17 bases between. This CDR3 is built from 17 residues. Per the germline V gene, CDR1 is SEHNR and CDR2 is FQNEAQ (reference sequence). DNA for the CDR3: TGTGCCAGCAGCTCAACGGTGACAGGCCCTTCCTACAATGAGCAGTTCTTC. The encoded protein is CASSSTVTGPSYNEQFF.

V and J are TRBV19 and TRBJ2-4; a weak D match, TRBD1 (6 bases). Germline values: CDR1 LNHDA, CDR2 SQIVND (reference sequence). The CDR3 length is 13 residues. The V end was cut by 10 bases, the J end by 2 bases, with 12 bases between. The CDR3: CATGQGSKNIQYF. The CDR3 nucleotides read TGTGCCACCGGGCAGGGGTCCAAAAACATTCAGTACTTC.

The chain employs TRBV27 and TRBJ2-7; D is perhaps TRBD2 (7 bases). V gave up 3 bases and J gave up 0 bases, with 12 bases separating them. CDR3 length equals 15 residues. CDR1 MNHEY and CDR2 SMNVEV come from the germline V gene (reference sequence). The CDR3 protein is CASSFGGPSSYEQYF. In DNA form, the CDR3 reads TGTGCCAGCAGTTTCGGGGGGCCCAGCTCCTACGAGCAGTACTTC.

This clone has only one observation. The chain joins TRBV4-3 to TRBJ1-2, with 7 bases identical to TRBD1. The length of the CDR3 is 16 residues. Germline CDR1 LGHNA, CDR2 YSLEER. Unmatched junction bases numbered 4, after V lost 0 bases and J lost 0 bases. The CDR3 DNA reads TGCGCCAGCAGCCAAGAAGGGGGCACAACTAACTATGGCTACACCTTC. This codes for CASSQEGGTTNYGYTF.

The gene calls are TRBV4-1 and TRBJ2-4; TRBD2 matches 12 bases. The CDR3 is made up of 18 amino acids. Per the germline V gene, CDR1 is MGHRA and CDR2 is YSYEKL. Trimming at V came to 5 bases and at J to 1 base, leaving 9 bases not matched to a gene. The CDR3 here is CASSFRTSGTDAKNIQYF. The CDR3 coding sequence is TGCGCCAGCAGCTTTAGGACTAGCGGGACGGATGCCAAAAACATTCAGTACTTC.

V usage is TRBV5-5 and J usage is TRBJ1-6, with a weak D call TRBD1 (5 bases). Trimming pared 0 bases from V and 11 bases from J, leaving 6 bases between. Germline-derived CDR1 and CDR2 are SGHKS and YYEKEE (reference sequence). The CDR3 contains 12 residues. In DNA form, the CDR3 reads TGTGCCAGCAGCTTGGCAGGGCCACCCCTCCACTTT. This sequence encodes CASSLAGPPLHF.

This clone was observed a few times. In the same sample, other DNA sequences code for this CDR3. CDR3 region: CASSLGGGGSPLHF. The CDR3 DNA follows: TGTGCCAGCAGTTTGGGGGGAGGGGGTTCACCCCTCCACTTT. The chain is built from TRBV27 and TRBJ1-6, with D perhaps matching TRBD1 (6 bases). Trimming shortened V by 3 bases and J by 9 bases, and 12 bases separated the two germline ends. This CDR3 spans 14 amino acids. In germline, CDR1 is MNHEY, CDR2 SMNVEV (reference sequence).

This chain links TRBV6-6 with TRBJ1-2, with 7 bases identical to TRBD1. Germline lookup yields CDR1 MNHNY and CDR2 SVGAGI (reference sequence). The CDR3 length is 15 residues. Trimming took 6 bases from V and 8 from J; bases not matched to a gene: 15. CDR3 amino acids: CASRDPRDSPIGYTF. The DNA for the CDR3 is TGTGCCAGCAGAGACCCCCGGGACAGTCCTATAGGCTACACCTTC.

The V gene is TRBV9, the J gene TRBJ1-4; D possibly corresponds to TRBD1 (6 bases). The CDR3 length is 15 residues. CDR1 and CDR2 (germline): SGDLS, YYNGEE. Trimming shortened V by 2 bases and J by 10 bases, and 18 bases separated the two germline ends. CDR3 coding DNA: TGTGCCAGCAGCGTGGGGGCGGTTGGCGCCGGAAAACTGTTTTTT. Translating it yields CASSVGAVGAGKLFF.

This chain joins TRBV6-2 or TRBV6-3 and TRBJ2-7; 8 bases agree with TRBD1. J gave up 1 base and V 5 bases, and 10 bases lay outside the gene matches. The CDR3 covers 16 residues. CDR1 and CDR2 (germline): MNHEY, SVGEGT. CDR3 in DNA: TGTGCCAGCAGTGCCCTCGGGACAGGTCATTCCTACGAGCAGTACTTC. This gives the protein CASSALGTGHSYEQYF.

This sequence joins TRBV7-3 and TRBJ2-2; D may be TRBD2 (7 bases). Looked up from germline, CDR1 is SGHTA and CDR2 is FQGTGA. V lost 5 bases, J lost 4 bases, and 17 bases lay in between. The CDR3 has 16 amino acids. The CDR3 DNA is TGTGCCAGCAGCCCCTTTGGGGGGGCCGTCACCGGGGAGCTGTTTTTT. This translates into CASSPFGGAVTGELFF.

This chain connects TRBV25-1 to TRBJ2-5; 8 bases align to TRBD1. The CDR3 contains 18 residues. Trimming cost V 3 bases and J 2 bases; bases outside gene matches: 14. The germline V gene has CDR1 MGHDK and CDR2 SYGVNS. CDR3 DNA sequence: TGTGCCAGCAGTGACCCAGCAGGGGGCCCTATCAGACAAGAGACCCAGTACTTC. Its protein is CASSDPAGGPIRQETQYF.

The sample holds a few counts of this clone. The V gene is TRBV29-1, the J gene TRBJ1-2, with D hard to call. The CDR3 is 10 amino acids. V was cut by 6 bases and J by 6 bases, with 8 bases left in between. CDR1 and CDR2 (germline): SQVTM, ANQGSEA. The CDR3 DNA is TGCAGCGTGTATCTAGATGGCTACACCTTC. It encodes CSVYLDGYTF.

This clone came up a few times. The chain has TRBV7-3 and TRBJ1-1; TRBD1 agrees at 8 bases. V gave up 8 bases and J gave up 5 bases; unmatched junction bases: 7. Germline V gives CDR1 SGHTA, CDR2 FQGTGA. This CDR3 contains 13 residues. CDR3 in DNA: TGTGCCAGCTCACGACAGGGGTCGACTGAAGCTTTCTTT. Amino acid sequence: CASSRQGSTEAFF.

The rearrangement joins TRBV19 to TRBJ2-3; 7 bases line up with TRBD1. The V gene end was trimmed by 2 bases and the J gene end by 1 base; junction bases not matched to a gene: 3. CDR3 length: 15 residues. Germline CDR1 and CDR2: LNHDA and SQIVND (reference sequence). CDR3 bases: TGTGCCAGTAGTATACACAGGGGCGGCACAGATACGCAGTATTTT. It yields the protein CASSIHRGGTDTQYF.

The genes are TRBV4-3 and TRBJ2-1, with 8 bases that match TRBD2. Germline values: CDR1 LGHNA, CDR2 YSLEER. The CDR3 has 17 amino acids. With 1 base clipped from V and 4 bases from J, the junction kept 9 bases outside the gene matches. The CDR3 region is CASSQGPSGQRYNEQFF. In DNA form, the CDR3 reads TGCGCCAGCAGCCAAGGTCCTAGCGGGCAACGTTACAATGAGCAGTTCTTC.

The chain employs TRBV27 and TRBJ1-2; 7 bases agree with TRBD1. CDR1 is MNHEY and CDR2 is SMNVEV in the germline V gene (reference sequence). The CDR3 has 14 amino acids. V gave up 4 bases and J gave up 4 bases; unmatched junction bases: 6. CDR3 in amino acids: CASSSNRGGYGYTF. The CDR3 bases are TGTGCCAGCAGTTCGAACAGGGGTGGCTATGGCTACACCTTC.

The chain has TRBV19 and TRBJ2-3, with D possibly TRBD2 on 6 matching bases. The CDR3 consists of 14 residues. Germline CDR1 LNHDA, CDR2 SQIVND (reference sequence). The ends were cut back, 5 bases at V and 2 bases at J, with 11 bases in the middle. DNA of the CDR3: TGTGCCAGTAGTCGGAGACTAGACACAGATACGCAGTATTTT. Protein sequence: CASSRRLDTDTQYF. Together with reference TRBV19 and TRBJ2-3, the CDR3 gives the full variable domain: DGGITQSPKYLFRKEGQNVTLSCEQNLNHDAMYWYRQDPGQGLRLIYYSQIVNDFQKGDIAEGYSVSREKKESFPLTVTSAQKNPTAFYLCASSRRLDTDTQYFGPGTRLTVL.

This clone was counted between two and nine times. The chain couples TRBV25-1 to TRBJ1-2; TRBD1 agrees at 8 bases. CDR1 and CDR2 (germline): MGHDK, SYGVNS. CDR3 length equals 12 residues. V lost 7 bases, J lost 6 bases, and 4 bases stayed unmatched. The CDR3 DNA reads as TGTGCCAGCAAACAGGGGGATCATGGCTACACCTTC. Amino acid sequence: CASKQGDHGYTF.

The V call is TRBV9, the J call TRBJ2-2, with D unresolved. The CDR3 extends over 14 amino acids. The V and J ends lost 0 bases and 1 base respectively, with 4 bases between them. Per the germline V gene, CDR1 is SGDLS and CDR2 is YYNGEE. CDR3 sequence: CASSVGQNTGELFF. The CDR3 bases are TGTGCCAGCAGCGTAGGACAGAACACCGGGGAGCTGTTTTTT.

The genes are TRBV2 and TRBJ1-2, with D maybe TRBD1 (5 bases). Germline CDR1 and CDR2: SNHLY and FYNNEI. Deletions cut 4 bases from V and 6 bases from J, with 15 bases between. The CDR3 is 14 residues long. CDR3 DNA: TGTGCCAGCAGTGGGCAGGGTCGGTTCAATGGCTACACCTTC. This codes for CASSGQGRFNGYTF.

CDR3 nucleotide sequence: TGTGCCAGCAGCCAGTTAGCGGGTGCTAGCACAGATACGCAGTATTTT. It codes for CASSQLAGASTDTQYF. V and J are TRBV3-1 (or the pseudogene TRBV3-2) and TRBJ2-3; 7 bases agree with TRBD2. After removal of 3 bases from V and 0 bases from J, the junction contained 6 bases not matched to a gene. Germline V gene sequence: CDR1 LGHDT, CDR2 YNNKEL (reference sequence). This CDR3 spans 16 amino acids.

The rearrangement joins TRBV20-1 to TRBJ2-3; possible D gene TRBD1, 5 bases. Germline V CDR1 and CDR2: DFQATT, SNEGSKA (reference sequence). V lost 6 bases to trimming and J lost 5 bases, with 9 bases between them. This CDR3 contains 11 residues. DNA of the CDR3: TGCAGTGCGTCTAGGGGAGATACGCAGTATTTT. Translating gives CSASRGDTQYF.